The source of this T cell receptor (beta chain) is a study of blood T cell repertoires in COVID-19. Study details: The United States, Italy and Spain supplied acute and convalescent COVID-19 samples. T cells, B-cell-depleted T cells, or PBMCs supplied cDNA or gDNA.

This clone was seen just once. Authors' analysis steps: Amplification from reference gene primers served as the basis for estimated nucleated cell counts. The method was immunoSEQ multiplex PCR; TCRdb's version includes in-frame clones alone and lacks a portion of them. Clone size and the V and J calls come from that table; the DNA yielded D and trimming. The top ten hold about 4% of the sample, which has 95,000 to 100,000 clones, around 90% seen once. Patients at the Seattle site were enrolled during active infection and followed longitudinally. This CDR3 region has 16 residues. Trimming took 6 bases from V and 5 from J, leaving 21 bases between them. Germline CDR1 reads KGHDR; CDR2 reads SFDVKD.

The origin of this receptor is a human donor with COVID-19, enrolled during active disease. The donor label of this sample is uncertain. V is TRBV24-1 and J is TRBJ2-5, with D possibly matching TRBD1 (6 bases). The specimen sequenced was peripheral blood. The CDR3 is CATSTPLDSPKETQYF. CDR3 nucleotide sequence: TGTGCCACCAGTACCCCCCTGGACAGCCCTAAGGAGACCCAGTACTTC.